This T cell receptor (beta chain) was sequenced during a study of beta chain features in type 1 diabetes. This clone was counted a few times. Its antigen is not known. Sorted CD4+ subsets: naive, central memory, regulatory, stem cell-like memory (CD45RO/CCR7/CD25/CD127/CD95/CD27 panel). General study results and limits: Naive, central memory and Treg TCRB repertoires seemed to resemble each other more closely in patients than they did in healthy donors. TCRB CDR3s from Type 1 diabetes patients were moderately but significantly shorter in all four CD4+ subsets. More deletions and fewer insertions at VDJ junctions were seen in type 1 diabetes patients. Patients and controls would be equally affected if PCR favored shorter templates.

Sequenced material consisted of expressed TCRB transcripts (all of the isolated RNA was reverse transcribed). Generated by immunoSEQ multiplex PCR, the TCRdb table keeps only in-frame clones and is missing some. In the table there are about 52,000 clones, roughly two fifths of which are singletons. CDR3 length: 14 residues. With 3 bases removed from V and 4 bases from J, the gap between germline ends came to 10 bases. Germline V gene lookup returns CDR1 SGHTA and CDR2 FQGNSA. Sample: Tregs from blood. The receptor was isolated from a man younger than 45 with type 1 diabetes. The chain couples TRBV7-2 to TRBJ2-1; no clear D gene. CDR3 sequence reads: CASSFQADYNEQFF. CDR3 bases: TGTGCCAGCAGCTTTCAGGCAGATTACAATGAGCAGTTCTTC.